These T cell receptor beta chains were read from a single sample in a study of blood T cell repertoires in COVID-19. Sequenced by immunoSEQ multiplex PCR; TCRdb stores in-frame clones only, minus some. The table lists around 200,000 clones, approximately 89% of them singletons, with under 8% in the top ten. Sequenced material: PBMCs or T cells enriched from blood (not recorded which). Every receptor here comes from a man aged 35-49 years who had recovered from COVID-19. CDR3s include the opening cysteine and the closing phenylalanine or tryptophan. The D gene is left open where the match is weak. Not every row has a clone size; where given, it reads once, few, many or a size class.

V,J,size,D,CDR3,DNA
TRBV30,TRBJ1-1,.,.,CAWTRRPMNTEAFF,TGTGCCTGGACGCGGCGCCCCATGAACACTGAAGCTTTCTTT
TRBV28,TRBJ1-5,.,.,CASQRGGDNQPQHF,TGTGCCAGCCAAAGGGGGGGAGACAATCAGCCCCAGCATTTT
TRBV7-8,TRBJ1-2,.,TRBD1,CASSPDSDRVYGYTF,TGTGCCAGCAGCCCCGATTCGGACAGGGTCTATGGCTACACCTTC
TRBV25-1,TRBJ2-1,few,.,CASSLLPGEQFF,TGTGCCAGCAGCCTCCTTCCGGGTGAGCAGTTCTTC
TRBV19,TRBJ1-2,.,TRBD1,CASSIGAGGDNYGYTF,TGTGCCAGTAGTATCGGAGCAGGGGGCGATAACTATGGCTACACCTTC
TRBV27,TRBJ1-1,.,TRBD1,CASRVRDRNTEAFF,TGTGCCAGCAGAGTGAGGGACAGGAACACTGAAGCTTTCTTT
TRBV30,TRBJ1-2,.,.,CACRGGGAYGYTF,TGTGCCTGCCGGGGCGGGGGAGCCTATGGCTACACCTTC
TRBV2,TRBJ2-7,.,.,CASSPFSSYEQYF,TGTGCCAGCAGTCCTTTTAGCTCCTACGAGCAGTACTTC
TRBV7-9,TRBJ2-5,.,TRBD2,CASSNPGLAVGETQYF,TGTGCCAGCAGCAATCCGGGACTAGCAGTTGGAGAGACCCAGTACTTC
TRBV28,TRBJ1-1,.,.,CASSFSRLASEAFF,TGTGCCAGCAGTTTTTCCCGACTGGCCTCAGAAGCTTTCTTT
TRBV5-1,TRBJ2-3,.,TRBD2,CASSLATSGVPSTDTQYF,TGCGCCAGCAGCTTGGCGACTAGCGGGGTTCCTAGCACAGATACGCAGTATTTT
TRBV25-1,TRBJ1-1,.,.,CASSALGAANTEAFF,TGTGCCAGCAGTGCCCTGGGGGCCGCGAACACTGAAGCTTTCTTT
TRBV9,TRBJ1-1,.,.,CASSVDFRTEAFF,TGTGCCAGCAGCGTAGACTTCCGAACTGAAGCTTTCTTT
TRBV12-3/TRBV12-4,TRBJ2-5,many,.,CASRRQVTETQYF,TGTGCCAGCAGAAGACAGGTAACAGAGACCCAGTACTTC
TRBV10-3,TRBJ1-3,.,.,CAISETDFSGNTIYF,TGTGCCATCAGTGAGACAGATTTCTCTGGAAACACCATATATTTT
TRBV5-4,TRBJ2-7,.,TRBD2,CASSPTGGYEQYF,TGTGCCAGCAGCCCAACGGGGGGGTACGAGCAGTACTTC
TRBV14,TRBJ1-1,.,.,CASSPYLPTADTEAFF,TGTGCCAGCAGTCCCTATTTACCGACGGCGGACACTGAAGCTTTCTTT
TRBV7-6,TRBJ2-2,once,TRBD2,CASSVTSGRSPGELFF,TGTGCCAGCAGCGTCACTAGCGGGAGATCTCCCGGGGAGCTGTTTTTT
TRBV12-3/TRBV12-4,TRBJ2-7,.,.,CASSFGAGEQYF,TGTGCCAGCAGTTTTGGGGCCGGCGAGCAGTACTTC
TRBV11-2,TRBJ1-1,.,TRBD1,CASSLYTGGAVLNTEAFF,TGTGCCAGCAGCTTATACACAGGGGGCGCGGTATTGAACACTGAAGCTTTCTTT
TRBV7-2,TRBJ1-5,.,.,CASSLGPNQPQHF,TGTGCCAGCAGCTTGGGCCCCAATCAGCCCCAGCATTTT
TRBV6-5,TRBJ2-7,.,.,CASSLLWSYEQYF,TGTGCCAGCAGTCTTCTTTGGAGTTACGAGCAGTACTTC
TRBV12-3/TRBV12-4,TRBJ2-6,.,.,CAIPGSGANVLTF,TGTGCCATCCCGGGCTCTGGGGCCAACGTCCTGACTTTC
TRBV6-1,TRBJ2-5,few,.,CASSEVEFDQYF,TGTGCCAGCAGTGAAGTTGAGTTTGACCAGTACTTC
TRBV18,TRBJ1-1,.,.,CASSPLNTGNTEAFF,TGTGCCAGCTCACCACTTAATACTGGTAACACTGAAGCTTTCTTT
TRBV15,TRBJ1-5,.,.,CATSTQSPGVSNQPQHF,TGTGCCACCAGCACCCAGAGCCCAGGGGTGAGCAATCAGCCCCAGCATTTT
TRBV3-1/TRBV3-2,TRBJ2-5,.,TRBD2,CASSLRLAGVETQYF,TGTGCCAGCAGTTTGAGACTAGCGGGGGTGGAGACCCAGTACTTC
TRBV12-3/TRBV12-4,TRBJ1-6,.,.,CASSFGDNSPLHF,TGTGCCAGCAGTTTCGGGGATAATTCACCCCTCCACTTT
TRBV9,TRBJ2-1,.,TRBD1,CASSPRSGTGVNNEQFF,TGTGCCAGCAGTCCCAGGTCGGGGACAGGGGTAAACAATGAGCAGTTCTTC
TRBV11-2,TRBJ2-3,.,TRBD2,CASSLTLAPSDTQYF,TGTGCCAGCAGCTTAACACTAGCGCCCTCGGATACGCAGTATTTT
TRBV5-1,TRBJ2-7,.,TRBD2,CASSPGTSGSTIGVYEQYF,TGCGCCAGCAGCCCCGGGACTAGCGGGTCTACCATTGGAGTCTACGAGCAGTACTTC
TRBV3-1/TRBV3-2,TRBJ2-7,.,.,CASSLTGNEQYF,TGTGCCAGCAGCCTCACAGGGAACGAGCAGTACTTC
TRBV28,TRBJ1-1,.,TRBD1,CASSPLGQGTYAFF,TGTGCCAGCAGTCCACTAGGACAGGGTACCTACGCTTTCTTT
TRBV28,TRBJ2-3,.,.,CASSISRDTQYF,TGTGCCAGCAGCATTAGCAGAGATACGCAGTATTTT
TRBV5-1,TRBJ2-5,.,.,CASSRPGRRETQYF,TGCGCCAGCAGCCGCCCAGGGCGCCGGGAGACCCAGTACTTC
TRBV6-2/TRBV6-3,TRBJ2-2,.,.,CASSYGPYRGTGELFF,TGTGCCAGCAGTTACGGGCCGTATCGGGGCACCGGGGAGCTGTTTTTT
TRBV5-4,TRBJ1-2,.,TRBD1,CASNLGQGADGYTF,TGTGCCAGCAACCTCGGACAGGGGGCCGATGGCTACACCTTC
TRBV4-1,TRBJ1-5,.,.,CASSQSVPQPQHF,TGCGCCAGCAGCCAGTCGGTTCCTCAGCCCCAGCATTTT
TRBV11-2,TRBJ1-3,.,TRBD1,CASSSYSLDRVPNTIYF,TGTGCCAGCAGCTCCTACTCCTTGGACAGGGTTCCGAACACCATATATTTT
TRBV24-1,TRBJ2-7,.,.,CATSDSSSYEQYF,TGTGCCACCAGTGATTCGAGCTCCTACGAGCAGTACTTC
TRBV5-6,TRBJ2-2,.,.,CASSSETGELFF,TGTGCCAGCAGCTCTGAGACCGGGGAGCTGTTTTTT
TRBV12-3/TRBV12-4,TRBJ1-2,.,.,CASSPARNGYTF,TGTGCCAGCAGTCCCGCCAGGAATGGCTACACCTTC
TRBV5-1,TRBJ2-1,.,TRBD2,CASSLRGRASEQFF,TGCGCCAGCAGCTTACGCGGGAGGGCCTCTGAGCAGTTCTTC
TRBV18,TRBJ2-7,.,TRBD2,CASSPALAGGEQYF,TGTGCCAGCTCACCCGCCTTAGCGGGAGGCGAGCAGTACTTC
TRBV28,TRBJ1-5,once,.,CASSFRQGQPQHF,TGTGCCAGCAGTTTCCGTCAGGGTCAGCCCCAGCATTTT
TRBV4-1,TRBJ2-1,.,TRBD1,CASSQDLGQGYNEQFF,TGCGCCAGCAGCCAAGATTTGGGACAGGGCTACAATGAGCAGTTCTTC
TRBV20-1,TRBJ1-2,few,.,CSATPNYGYTF,TGCAGTGCTACCCCGAACTATGGCTACACCTTC
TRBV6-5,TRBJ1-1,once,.,CASSYGWRGPTEAFF,TGTGCCAGCAGTTACGGGTGGCGAGGTCCCACTGAAGCTTTCTTT
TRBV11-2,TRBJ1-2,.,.,CASSVSANYGYTF,TGTGCCAGCAGCGTCAGCGCTAACTATGGCTACACCTTC
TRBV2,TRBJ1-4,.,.,CASNWGGTTNEKLFF,TGTGCCAGCAACTGGGGGGGTACAACTAATGAAAAACTGTTTTTT
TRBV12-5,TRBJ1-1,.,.,CASAGQSRLEAFF,TGTGCTAGTGCCGGACAGTCGAGGCTTGAAGCTTTCTTT
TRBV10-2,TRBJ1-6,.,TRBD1,CASSEDRAPLHF,TGCGCCAGCAGTGAAGACAGGGCACCCCTCCACTTT
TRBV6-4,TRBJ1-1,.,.,CASSDGDRNTEAFF,TGTGCCAGCAGTGACGGCGACAGGAACACTGAAGCTTTCTTT